This T cell receptor beta chain comes out of a study of T cell responses to AZD1222 COVID-19 vaccine. Overall study findings and caveats: Donor demographics were predominantly white British with a female majority; clonal diversity may be underestimated. Reportedly, close to half of spike-specific TCRs are directed against unmutated variant regions. With dominance at 160-218 and 743-854, vaccine-associated CD4 TCRs spanned spike. Recipients of two AZD1222 doses showed rising Spike-specific TCR breadth and depth.

With regard to this clone: Its antigen remains unknown.

The assay was immunoSEQ multiplex PCR, and TCRdb's table has in-frame clones only and misses some. The sample shows under 110,000 clones, about 82% of them seen only once. This TCR derives from an adult in good health. Sequenced here: peripheral blood, sampled on day 0 of AZD1222 vaccination.

The CDR3 sequence: CAIRGRQMNTEAFF. Here the CDR3 DNA reads TGTGCCATCCGCGGCCGGCAGATGAACACTGAAGCTTTCTTT. The V and J genes are TRBV19 and TRBJ1-1; no firm D call. The CDR3 contains 14 residues. Trimming pared 10 bases from V and 0 bases from J, leaving 15 bases between. CDR1 is LNHDA, CDR2 SQIVND, per germline (reference sequence).